One and the same sample provided the 3 T cell receptor beta chains below, sequenced in a study of shared clonotypes between healthy human individuals. Only in-frame clones appear in the TCRdb table, and some are missing; sequencing was by immunoSEQ multiplex PCR. The sample includes millions of clones, 93% seen only once; the top ten take roughly 1.8%. The naive CD8 fraction comprised CD45RO-negative cells positively selected for CCR7 and excluded terminally differentiated effector memory CD45RA+ cells. Sequencing was done on a sample of naive CD8+ T cells from PBMCs. These receptors were collected from a man between 18 and 29 years old in good health. Some clones in this sample may be carry-over from other donors' samples.

Only one count was recorded for this clone. This chain links TRBV11-1 with TRBJ2-3; 7 bases line up with TRBD1. Germline CDR1 reads SGHAT; CDR2 reads FQDESV (reference sequence). J lost 6 bases, V lost 1 base, and 7 bases had no gene match. The CDR3 sequence is 15 residues long. CDR3: CASSLVGGRGDTQYF. In nucleotides, the CDR3 is TGTGCCAGCAGCTTAGTAGGGGGCCGTGGCGATACGCAGTATTTT.

The J gene is TRBJ1-5, the V gene TRBV4-1; no clear D gene. This CDR3 contains 17 residues. CDR1 MGHRA and CDR2 YSYEKL come from the germline V gene. V was cut by 0 bases and J by 0 bases, with 12 bases left in between. The CDR3 spells CASSQDGSLYSNQPQHF. The DNA of the CDR3 is TGCGCCAGCAGCCAAGATGGGTCCCTTTATAGCAATCAGCCCCAGCATTTT.

The rearrangement links TRBV19 to TRBJ2-2; 9 bases agree with TRBD2. V was pared by 6 bases and J by 4 bases, with 6 bases of the junction left unmatched. The CDR3 consists of 15 residues. Germline V gene sequence: CDR1 LNHDA, CDR2 SQIVND (reference sequence). The CDR3 nucleotides read TGTGCCAGTAGCGCGACTAGCGGATTCACCGGGGAGCTGTTTTTT. Protein sequence: CASSATSGFTGELFF.